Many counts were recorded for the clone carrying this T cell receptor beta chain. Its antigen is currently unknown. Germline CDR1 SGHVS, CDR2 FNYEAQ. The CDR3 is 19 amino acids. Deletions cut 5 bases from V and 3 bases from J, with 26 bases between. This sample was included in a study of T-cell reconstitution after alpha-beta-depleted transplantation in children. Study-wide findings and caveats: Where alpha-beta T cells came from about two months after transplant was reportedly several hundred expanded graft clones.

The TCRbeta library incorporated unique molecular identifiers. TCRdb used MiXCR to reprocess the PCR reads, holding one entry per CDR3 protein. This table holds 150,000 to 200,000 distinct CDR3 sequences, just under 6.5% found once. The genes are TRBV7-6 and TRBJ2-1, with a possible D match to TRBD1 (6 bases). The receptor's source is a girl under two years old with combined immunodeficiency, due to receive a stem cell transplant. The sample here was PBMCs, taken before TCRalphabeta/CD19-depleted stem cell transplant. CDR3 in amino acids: CASSLDRRSGQWGYNEQFF. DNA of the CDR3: TGTGCCAGCAGCCTAGACCGTAGGAGCGGACAGTGGGGCTACAATGAGCAGTTCTTC. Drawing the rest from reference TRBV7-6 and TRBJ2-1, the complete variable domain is GAGVSQSPRYKVTKRGQDVALRCDPISGHVSLYWYRQALGQGPEFLTYFNYEAQQDKSGLPNDRFSAERPEGSISTLTIQRTEQRDSAMYRCASSLDRRSGQWGYNEQFFGPGTRLTVL.